This T cell receptor (beta chain) was recovered during a study of CD8 T cells in ankylosing spondylitis. By quantitative 5'-RACE with molecular barcodes, the TCR beta libraries were made. TCRdb re-analysed the 5' RACE reads in MiXCR, keeping a single row per CDR3 protein. The table includes roughly 160,000 distinct CDR3 sequences, around a tenth detected once. Findings and caveats of the study: Reportedly, disease-linked clones are significantly enriched in ankylosing spondylitis patients' matched synovial fluid. Relatively scarce in peripheral blood, disease-linked clones were CD8+. One TCR beta motif, made up of seven to nine highly homologous variants, appeared characteristic of ankylosing spondylitis blood.

Germline V gene sequence: CDR1 SGHRS, CDR2 YFSETQ. V lost 4 bases and J lost 7; bases outside the gene matches: 6. The CDR3 loop spans 15 amino acids. This clonotype has at least ten counts. Its cognate antigen is unknown. J is TRBJ2-1 and V is TRBV5-1; TRBD2 matches at 12 bases. This receptor was obtained from a male donor with ankylosing spondylitis or in good health (not recorded which). The sequencing sample was made of blood, either unsorted or a sorted T cell fraction (not recorded which). The CDR3, as DNA: TGCGCCAGCAGCAGGACTAGCGGGACGGGGAATGAGCAGTTCTTC. Translating it yields CASSRTSGTGNEQFF. The full variable domain, with the rest looked up from reference TRBV5-1 and TRBJ2-1, is KAGVTQTPRYLIKTRGQQVTLSCSPISGHRSVSWYQQTPGQGLQFLFEYFSETQRNKGNFPGRFSGRQFSNSRSEMNVSTLELGDSALYLCASSRTSGTGNEQFFGPGTRLTVL.